This record covers a single T cell receptor (beta chain). Those enrolled, adults aged roughly 18 to 89 years, came from some 25 US areas. Participant reports of clinical history set cohort assignment. This entry belongs to a study of blood T cell repertoires in COVID-19. Study background: T cells, B-cell-depleted T cells, or PBMCs supplied cDNA or gDNA.

As handled by the study authors: Using reference gene primer amplification, nucleated cell counts were estimated. Sequencing used immunoSEQ multiplex PCR; TCRdb keeps in-frame clones, though not all of them. V, J and clone size were drawn from that table, and D and trimming were deduced from the DNA. This sample has under 150,000 clones, with 85% found just once. The sample consisted of PBMCs or T cells enriched from blood (not recorded which). The sequence was obtained from a woman in her thirties or forties who had recovered from COVID-19.

As DNA, the CDR3 is TGTGCCAGCTCACCCGGAGAAAATGAAGCTTTCTTT. The encoded protein is CASSPGENEAFF. J is TRBJ1-1 and V is TRBV18; D remains unclear. The CDR3 sequence is 12 residues long. The germline CDR1 and CDR2 sequences are KGHSH and LQKENI. V was cut by 3 bases and J by 7 bases, with 9 bases left in between.